This TCR beta chain originates from a study of T cell repertoires and HLA-DP antigens. For the study at large: Pre-culture CD4+ samples used around 1.3 ug DNA versus 200 to 250 ng for CD137+CD4+ sorts.

Notes on this clone: No antigen is known for it.

The V end lost 1 base, the J end lost 5 bases, and 3 bases lay between the germline ends. Germline CDR1 is MDHEN and CDR2 is SYDVKM. The CDR3 extends over 12 amino acids. The assay was immunoSEQ multiplex PCR, and TCRdb's table has in-frame clones only and misses some. The sample holds about 73,000 clones, roughly 77% seen once. This sequence originates from a man aged 55 to 70 in good health and CMV-seronegative. The sequencing sample was made of CD4+ T cells from PBMCs. The chain uses TRBV28 and TRBJ1-5; D uncertain. The CDR3 DNA reads TGTGCCAGCAGTTTATCGTATCAGCCCCAGCATTTT. This sequence encodes CASSLSYQPQHF.